This TCR beta chain emerged from a study of cytomegalovirus exposure and HLA in healthy donors. Study details: The same platform used for the 500 to 850 first-cohort repertoires was also used for the 120 validation repertoires, as a later analysis reported. The study's findings and limits: In vitro data verified three CMV-associated chains as specific for CMV antigens. The study listed approximately 170 cytomegalovirus-associated TCR beta chains.

Comments on this clone: Its specificity is unknown.

Separate from the approximately 700-subject first cohort was the 120-subject validation cohort, to which the donors belonged. The method was immunoSEQ multiplex PCR; TCRdb's version includes in-frame clones alone and lacks a portion of them. This table has around 120,000 clones, about 91% appearing once. This TCR was recovered from a young man in good health and CMV-seronegative. Sequencing input: PBMCs.

The CDR3 sequence is CASTRQGRFNRPTNEKLFF. CDR3 coding DNA: TGTGCCAGCACCCGCCAAGGCAGGTTCAATAGGCCAACTAATGAAAAACTGTTTTTT. The gene calls are TRBV11-2 and TRBJ1-4; D is ambiguous. V lost 7 bases and J 0 bases, leaving 24 bases between the germline ends. In germline, CDR1 is SGHAT, CDR2 FQNNGV. The CDR3 is made up of 19 amino acids. The complete variable domain, with remaining parts taken from reference TRBV11-2 and TRBJ1-4, reads EAGVAQSPRYKIIEKRQSVAFWCNPISGHATLYWYQQILGQGPKLLIQFQNNGVVDDSQLPKDRFSAERLKGVDSTLKIQPAKLEDSAVYLCASTRQGRFNRPTNEKLFFGSGTQLSVL.